The rows below give T cell receptor beta chains drawn from one sample of a study of blood T cell repertoires in COVID-19. TCRdb keeps only in-frame clones here, not all; method: immunoSEQ multiplex PCR. Of roughly 70,000 clones in the sample, around 93% are singletons; the top ten hold 4.8%. Source material: peripheral blood. The receptor source for this set is a woman in her sixties or seventies with active COVID-19. Both conserved end residues are part of each CDR3. A D gene is named only where the DNA matches it firmly. The size field is filled for only some rows; it gives once, few, many or a size class.

v_gene	abundance	j_gene	d_gene	CDR3nt	CDR3aa
TRBV7-8	.	TRBJ2-5	.	TGTGCCAGCAGCTCGCAGGGACTTGCTGTGACCCAGTACTTC	CASSSQGLAVTQYF
TRBV5-1	.	TRBJ2-7	TRBD2	TGCGCCAGCAGCTGGGGGACTAGCGGGAGATCTCTCTCCTACGAGCAGTACTTC	CASSWGTSGRSLSYEQYF
TRBV11-2	.	TRBJ2-1	.	TGTGCCAGCAGCTTAGTTCCGGGCTACAATGAGCAGTTCTTC	CASSLVPGYNEQFF
TRBV12-3/TRBV12-4	.	TRBJ1-2	.	TGTGCCAGCAATTTACTCGGGGGTAGTGGCTACACCTTC	CASNLLGGSGYTF
TRBV19	.	TRBJ2-4	.	TGTGCCAGTAGTATCGGTAAAAACATTCAGTACTTC	CASSIGKNIQYF
TRBV6-5	.	TRBJ2-3	TRBD1	TGTGCCAGCAGGCGGACAGGTTTAGATACGCAGTATTTT	CASRRTGLDTQYF
TRBV6-5	few	TRBJ1-1	.	TGTGCCAGCAGGATCAGGGGTAGGATGAACACTGAAGCTTTCTTT	CASRIRGRMNTEAFF
TRBV10-3	.	TRBJ2-1	TRBD2	TGTGCCATCAACCCTAGCGGGAACGGTGAGCAGTTCTTC	CAINPSGNGEQFF
TRBV5-4	.	TRBJ1-1	.	TGTGCCAGCAGCCGCGCGACAGGGAACACTGAAGCTTTCTTT	CASSRATGNTEAFF
TRBV28	.	TRBJ2-2	TRBD1	TGTGCCAGCAGTTTAAGATCCTACAGGGGGCCTAACACCGGGGAGCTGTTTTTT	CASSLRSYRGPNTGELFF
TRBV11-2	.	TRBJ2-1	.	TGTGCCAGCAGCATCCTAGCGACAAACTACAATGAGCAGTTCTTC	CASSILATNYNEQFF
TRBV30	few	TRBJ2-1	TRBD1	TGTGCCTGGAGTCCTAGCAGGGGGGAGCAGTTCTTC	CAWSPSRGEQFF
TRBV10-3	.	TRBJ2-7	TRBD1	TGTGCCATCAGTGAGAAGGAGGGGACAGGGGGTGTAGAACAGTACTTC	CAISEKEGTGGVEQYF
TRBV15	.	TRBJ2-7	TRBD1	TGTGCCACCAGCAAAGCCGGGACAGTTTCCTACGAGCAGTACTTC	CATSKAGTVSYEQYF
TRBV28	.	TRBJ2-7	TRBD1	TGTGCCAGCAGTGGGACAGCCGTCAACGAGCAGTACTTC	CASSGTAVNEQYF
TRBV19	once	TRBJ2-2	.	TGTGCCAGTAGCCCTTACCGACTAGTAGGTGCGACCGGGGAGCTGTTTTTT	CASSPYRLVGATGELFF
TRBV5-1	.	TRBJ2-7	.	TGCGCCAGCAGCTCCGGCTCCTACGAGCAGTACTTC	CASSSGSYEQYF